This record looks at one TCR beta chain sequence and its context. Its antigen is unidentified. These data are taken from a study of OX40 agonist ivuxolimab in advanced cancers. General study results and limits: Antigen specificity was not determined for the expanded peripheral T cells.

Measured with immunoSEQ multiplex PCR; TCRdb has only the in-frame clones, and not every one. The sample consists of about 69,000 clones, around 87% of them appearing once. V lost 0 bases and J lost 4; bases outside the gene matches: 5. The length of the CDR3 is 15 residues. CDR1 is MNHEY and CDR2 is SVGAGI in the germline V gene. This chain links TRBV6-5 with TRBJ2-5; TRBD2 agrees at 7 bases. The sequencing used CD4+ or CD8+ T cells sorted from blood, collected in a trial of the OX40 agonist ivuxolimab. The TCR sequence derives from an adult with an advanced solid tumor such as melanoma, head and neck, liver or kidney cancer. CDR3 residues: CASSYSSGGRETQYF. The CDR3 region has the DNA TGTGCCAGCAGTTACTCCTCGGGGGGTCGAGAGACCCAGTACTTC.